The 15 T cell receptor beta chains below were found in one sample sequenced in a study of cytomegalovirus exposure and HLA in healthy donors. The method was immunoSEQ multiplex PCR; TCRdb's version includes in-frame clones alone and lacks a portion of them. This table has 250,000 to 300,000 clones, 80% to 90% appearing once. Specimen: PBMCs. These receptors were taken from a woman between 18 and 29 years old in good health and CMV-seronegative.

CDR3 in amino acids: CSAASYNEQFF. Written as DNA, the CDR3 is TGCAGCGCTGCGTCCTACAATGAGCAGTTCTTC. The chain recombines TRBV29-1 with TRBJ2-1; D remains unclear. CDR3 length: 11 amino acids. V shed 7 bases and J shed 1 base, with 5 bases lying between them. The germline V gene has CDR1 SQVTM and CDR2 ANQGSEA.

The V call is TRBV27, the J call TRBJ1-4; 9 nucleotides line up with TRBD1. In germline, CDR1 is MNHEY, CDR2 SMNVEV (reference sequence). There are 16 residues in the CDR3. V was clipped by 7 bases and J by 0 bases; unmatched bases: 6. Here the CDR3 DNA reads TGTGCCAGCACCCGCCGGACAGGGGCAACTAATGAAAAACTGTTTTTT. Residues: CASTRRTGATNEKLFF.

This rearrangement joins TRBV7-9 to TRBJ2-1; 8 bases are a match to TRBD2. CDR1 is SEHNR and CDR2 is FQNEAQ in the germline V gene (reference sequence). The CDR3 length is 14 residues. Losses at the gene ends were 4 bases for V and 7 bases for J; bases not matched to a gene: 6. CDR3 in DNA: TGTGCCAGCAGCTCCCCAGCGGGAGCTAATGAGCAGTTCTTC. Translated: CASSSPAGANEQFF.

V usage is TRBV5-1 and J usage is TRBJ1-2, with a weak D call TRBD1 (5 bases). The CDR3 contains 14 residues. Trimming removed 4 bases at V and 3 bases at J, with 13 bases between. From germline, CDR1 is SGHRS and CDR2 YFSETQ. CDR3 coding DNA: TGCGCCAGCAGCCCTGAGGGGAGGGACTATGGCTACACCTTC. This codes for CASSPEGRDYGYTF.

The chain is built from TRBV25-1 and TRBJ2-3; the D gene is possibly TRBD2 (7 bases). Per germline, CDR1 MGHDK and CDR2 SYGVNS. CDR3 length: 16 residues. V was shortened by 4 bases and J by 2 bases, with 16 bases between the two germline ends. The CDR3 here is CASSGRRGRNTDTQYF. In nucleotides, the CDR3 is TGTGCCAGCAGTGGGCGGCGGGGGCGGAACACAGATACGCAGTATTTT.

Only one count was recorded for this clone. The V gene is TRBV5-6, the J gene TRBJ1-2; D is unresolved. The germline gives CDR1 SGHDT, CDR2 YYEEEE. There are 15 residues in the CDR3. Trimming took off 3 bases at V and 7 bases at J, with 19 bases between the two ends. Here the CDR3 reads CASSYDPIRESGYTF. The DNA for the CDR3 is TGTGCCAGCAGCTACGATCCAATACGGGAGAGTGGCTACACCTTC.

This sequence joins TRBV23-1 and TRBJ1-6; 7 bases align to TRBD1. TRBV23-1 is labeled an ORF, and its function is uncertain. Germline trimming cut 0 bases from V and 3 bases from J; bases unmatched to any gene: 17. The CDR3 extends over 21 amino acids. The CDR3, as DNA: TGCGCCAGCAGTCAATCGACAGAGGGGACAGATACCAGTTTCTATAATTCACCCCTCCACTTT. Its translation: CASSQSTEGTDTSFYNSPLHF.

The chain joins TRBV5-6 to TRBJ1-6, with D perhaps TRBD1 (6 bases). Germline V lookup: CDR1 SGHDT, CDR2 YYEEEE. The CDR3 contains 14 residues. Trimming stripped 4 bases from V and 8 bases from J, with 13 bases between. CDR3 in amino acids: CASSQDSSYSPLHF. The CDR3 DNA follows: TGTGCCAGCAGCCAGGACAGTTCGTATTCACCCCTCCACTTT. The full variable domain, rest sourced from reference TRBV5-6 and TRBJ1-6, is DAGVTQSPTHLIKTRGQQVTLRCSPKSGHDTVSWYQQALGQGPQFIFQYYEEEERQRGNFPDRFSGHQFPNYSSELNVNALLLGDSALYLCASSQDSSYSPLHFGNGTRLTVT.

Only a few counts were recorded for this clone. The chain recombines TRBV4-1 with TRBJ1-2; 8 positions match TRBD1. The V gene's germline CDR1 is MGHRA and CDR2 YSYEKL. The CDR3 extends over 15 amino acids. Trimming cost V 1 base and J 5 bases; bases outside gene matches: 6. CDR3 protein: CASSQAAGQEYGYTF. DNA of the CDR3: TGCGCCAGCAGCCAAGCTGCGGGACAGGAATATGGCTACACCTTC.

The chain recombines TRBV7-8 with TRBJ2-1; the D gene is possibly TRBD2 (5 bases). CDR3 length: 12 residues. Germline V gene lookup returns CDR1 SGHVS and CDR2 FQNEAQ. V was clipped by 5 bases and J by 12 bases, with 14 bases between them. This CDR3 is CASSKEGRGQFF. DNA for the CDR3: TGTGCCAGCAGCAAAGAAGGCCGGGGGCAGTTCTTC.

The chain has TRBV5-1 and TRBJ2-1; possibly TRBD1 for D (6 bases). The V and J ends lost 4 bases and 5 bases respectively, with 10 bases between them. Germline lookup yields CDR1 SGHRS and CDR2 YFSETQ. This CDR3 contains 13 residues. The CDR3 DNA follows: TGCGCCAGCAGCCGACAGGTAAACAATGAGCAGTTCTTC. This sequence encodes CASSRQVNNEQFF.

The gene calls are TRBV6-6 and TRBJ2-7; TRBD2 is a possible D gene (6 bases). The germline V gene encodes CDR1 MNHNY and CDR2 SVGAGI (reference sequence). This CDR3 spans 12 amino acids. The CDR3 here is CAEGGTTYEQYF. In DNA, the CDR3 is TGTGCGGAAGGCGGGACCACATACGAGCAGTACTTC.

The genes are TRBV9 and TRBJ2-2; 13 bases agree with TRBD2. This CDR3 region has 17 residues. Looked up from germline, CDR1 is SGDLS and CDR2 is YYNGEE. The V and J ends lost 4 bases and 1 base, in that order; junction bases with no gene match: 4. The CDR3 region has the DNA TGTGCCAGCAGCTTTCGGACTAGCGGGGGGAACACCGGGGAGCTGTTTTTT. Protein sequence: CASSFRTSGGNTGELFF.

The chain combines TRBV19 with TRBJ2-1; TRBD2 agrees at 12 bases. There are 16 residues in the CDR3. Looked up from germline, CDR1 is LNHDA and CDR2 is SQIVND (reference sequence). Trimming at V came to 5 bases and at J to 3 bases, leaving 5 bases not matched to a gene. The CDR3 sequence is CASSRLAGEVYNEQFF. The CDR3 bases are TGTGCCAGTAGTCGACTAGCGGGAGAAGTCTACAATGAGCAGTTCTTC.

The chain combines TRBV30 with TRBJ2-3; 9 bases agree with TRBD2. V trimming: 5 bases; J trimming: 0 bases; junction bases outside the gene matches: 12. The CDR3 extends over 17 amino acids. CDR1 GTSNPN and CDR2 SVGIG come from the germline V gene (reference sequence). The CDR3 region is CAWGRGRTSESTDTQYF. CDR3 bases: TGTGCCTGGGGTCGGGGAAGGACTAGCGAGAGCACAGATACGCAGTATTTT.